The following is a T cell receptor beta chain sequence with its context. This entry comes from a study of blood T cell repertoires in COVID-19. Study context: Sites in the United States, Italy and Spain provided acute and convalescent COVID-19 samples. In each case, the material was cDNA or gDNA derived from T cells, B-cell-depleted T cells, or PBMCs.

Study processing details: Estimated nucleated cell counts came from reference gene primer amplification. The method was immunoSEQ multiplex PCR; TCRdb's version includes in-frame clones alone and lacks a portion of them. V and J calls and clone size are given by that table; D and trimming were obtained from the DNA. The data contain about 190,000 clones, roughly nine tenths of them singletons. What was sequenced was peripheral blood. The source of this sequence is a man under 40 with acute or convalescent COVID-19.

This CDR3 is CASSKELAGAYNEQFF. The DNA for the CDR3 is TGTGCCAGCAGTAAAGAACTAGCTGGGGCCTACAATGAGCAGTTCTTC. J is TRBJ2-1 and V is TRBV6-1, with D perhaps matching TRBD2 (6 bases). The germline V gene encodes CDR1 MNHNS and CDR2 SASEGT. The CDR3 runs 16 residues. Deletions cut 5 bases from V and 2 bases from J, with 16 bases between.